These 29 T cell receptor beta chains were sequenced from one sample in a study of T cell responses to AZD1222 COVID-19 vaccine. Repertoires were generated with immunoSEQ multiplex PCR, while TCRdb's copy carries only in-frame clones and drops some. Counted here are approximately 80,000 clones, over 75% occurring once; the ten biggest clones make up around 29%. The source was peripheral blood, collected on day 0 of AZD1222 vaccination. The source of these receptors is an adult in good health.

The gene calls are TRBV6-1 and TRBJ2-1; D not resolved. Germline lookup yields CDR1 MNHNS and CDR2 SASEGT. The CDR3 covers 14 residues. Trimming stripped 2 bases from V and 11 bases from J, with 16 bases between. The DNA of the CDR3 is TGTGCCAGCAGTGAATCTGGCAACGGACGTAAGCAGTTCTTC. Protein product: CASSESGNGRKQFF.

The CDR3 coding sequence is TGCAGCGTTGGAACAGGGGGCTACTATGGCTACACCTTC. Its translation is CSVGTGGYYGYTF. The rearrangement links TRBV29-1 to TRBJ1-2; TRBD1 aligns across 9 bases. Per germline, CDR1 SQVTM and CDR2 ANQGSEA. The J segment lost 3 bases and the V segment lost 4 bases, leaving 3 bases of the junction unmatched. This CDR3 is built from 13 residues.

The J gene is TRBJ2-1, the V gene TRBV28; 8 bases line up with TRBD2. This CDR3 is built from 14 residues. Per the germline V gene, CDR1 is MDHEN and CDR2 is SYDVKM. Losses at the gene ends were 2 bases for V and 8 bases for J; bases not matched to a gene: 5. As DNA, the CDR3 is TGTGCCAGCAGTTTAAGGTCTAGCGGGCATGAGCAGTTCTTC. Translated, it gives CASSLRSSGHEQFF. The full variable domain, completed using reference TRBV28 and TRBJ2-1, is DVKVTQSSRYLVKRTGEKVFLECVQDMDHENMFWYRQDPGLGLRLIYFSYDVKMKEKGDIPEGYSVSREKKERFSLILESASTNQTSMYLCASSLRSSGHEQFFGPGTRLTVL.

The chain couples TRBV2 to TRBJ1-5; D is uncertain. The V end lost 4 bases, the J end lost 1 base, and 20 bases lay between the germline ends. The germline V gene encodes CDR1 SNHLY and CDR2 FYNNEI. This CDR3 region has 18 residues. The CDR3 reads CASSGAHIGGVSNQPQHF. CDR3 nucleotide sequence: TGTGCCAGCAGTGGGGCCCACATCGGCGGGGTAAGCAATCAGCCCCAGCATTTT.

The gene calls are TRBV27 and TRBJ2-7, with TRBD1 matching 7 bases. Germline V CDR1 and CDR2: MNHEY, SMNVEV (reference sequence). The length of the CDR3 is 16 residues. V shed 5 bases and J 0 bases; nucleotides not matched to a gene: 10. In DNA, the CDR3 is TGTGCCAGCAGTAACCCAAGGGGGCCTTACTCCTACGAGCAGTACTTC. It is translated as CASSNPRGPYSYEQYF.

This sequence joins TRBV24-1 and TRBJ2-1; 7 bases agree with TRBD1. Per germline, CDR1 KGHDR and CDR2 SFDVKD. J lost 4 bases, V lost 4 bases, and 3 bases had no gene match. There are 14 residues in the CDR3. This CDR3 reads CATSEGGPYNEQFF. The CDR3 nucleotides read TGTGCCACCAGTGAAGGGGGCCCTTACAATGAGCAGTTCTTC.

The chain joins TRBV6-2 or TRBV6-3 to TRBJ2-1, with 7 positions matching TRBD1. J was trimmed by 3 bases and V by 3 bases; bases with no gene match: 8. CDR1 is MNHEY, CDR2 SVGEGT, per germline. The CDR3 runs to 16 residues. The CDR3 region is CASSYPRGRYYNEQFF. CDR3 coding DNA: TGTGCCAGCAGTTATCCGAGGGGGCGATACTACAATGAGCAGTTCTTC.

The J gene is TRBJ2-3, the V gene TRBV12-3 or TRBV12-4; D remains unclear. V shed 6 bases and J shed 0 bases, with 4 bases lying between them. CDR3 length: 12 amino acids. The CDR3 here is CASRSSTDTQYF. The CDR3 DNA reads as TGTGCCAGCAGGTCTAGCACAGATACGCAGTATTTT.

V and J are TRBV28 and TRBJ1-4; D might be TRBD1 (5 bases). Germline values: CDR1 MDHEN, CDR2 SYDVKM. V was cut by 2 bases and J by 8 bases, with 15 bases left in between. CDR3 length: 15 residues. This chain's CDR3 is CASSLTPGSGEKLFF. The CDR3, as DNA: TGTGCCAGCAGTTTAACTCCAGGGAGTGGAGAAAAACTGTTTTTT.

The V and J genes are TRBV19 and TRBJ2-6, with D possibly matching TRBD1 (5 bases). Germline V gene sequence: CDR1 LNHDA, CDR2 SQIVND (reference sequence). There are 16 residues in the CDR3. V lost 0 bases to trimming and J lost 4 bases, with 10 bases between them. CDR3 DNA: TGTGCCAGTAGTATAGATCCAGGGTCAGGGGCCAACGTCCTGACTTTC. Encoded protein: CASSIDPGSGANVLTF.

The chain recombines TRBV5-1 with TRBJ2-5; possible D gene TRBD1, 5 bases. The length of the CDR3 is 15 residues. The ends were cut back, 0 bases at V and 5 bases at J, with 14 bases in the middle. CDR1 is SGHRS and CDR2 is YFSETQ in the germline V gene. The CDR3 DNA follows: TGCGCCAGCAGCTTGGAGATGGGGCCGTGGGAGACCCAGTACTTC. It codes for CASSLEMGPWETQYF. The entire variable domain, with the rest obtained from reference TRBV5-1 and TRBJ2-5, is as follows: KAGVTQTPRYLIKTRGQQVTLSCSPISGHRSVSWYQQTPGQGLQFLFEYFSETQRNKGNFPGRFSGRQFSNSRSEMNVSTLELGDSALYLCASSLEMGPWETQYFGPGTRLLVL.

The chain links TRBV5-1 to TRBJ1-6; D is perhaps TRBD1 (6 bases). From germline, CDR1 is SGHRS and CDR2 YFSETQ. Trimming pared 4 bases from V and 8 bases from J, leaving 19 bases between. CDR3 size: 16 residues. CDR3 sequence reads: CASSAGFGRGDSPLHF. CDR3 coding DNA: TGCGCCAGCAGCGCGGGGTTCGGCAGGGGAGATTCACCCCTCCACTTT. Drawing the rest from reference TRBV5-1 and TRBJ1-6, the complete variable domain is KAGVTQTPRYLIKTRGQQVTLSCSPISGHRSVSWYQQTPGQGLQFLFEYFSETQRNKGNFPGRFSGRQFSNSRSEMNVSTLELGDSALYLCASSAGFGRGDSPLHFGNGTRLTVT.

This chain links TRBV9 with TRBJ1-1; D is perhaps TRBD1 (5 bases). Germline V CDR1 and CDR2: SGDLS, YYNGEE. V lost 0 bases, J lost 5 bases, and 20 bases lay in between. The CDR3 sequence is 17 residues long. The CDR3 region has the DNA TGTGCCAGCAGCGTAGTGACCGGGGGTGATAGAGGGACTGAAGCTTTCTTT. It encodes CASSVVTGGDRGTEAFF.

CDR3 residues: CASSNRRGTSGSHNEQFF. For the CDR3, the DNA is TGTGCCAGCAGCAACCGACGAGGGACTAGCGGGAGCCACAATGAGCAGTTCTTC. This rearrangement joins TRBV28 to TRBJ2-1; 14 nucleotides match TRBD2. Losses at the gene ends were 6 bases for V and 5 bases for J; bases not matched to a gene: 12. Germline CDR1 is MDHEN and CDR2 is SYDVKM. This CDR3 comprises 18 residues.

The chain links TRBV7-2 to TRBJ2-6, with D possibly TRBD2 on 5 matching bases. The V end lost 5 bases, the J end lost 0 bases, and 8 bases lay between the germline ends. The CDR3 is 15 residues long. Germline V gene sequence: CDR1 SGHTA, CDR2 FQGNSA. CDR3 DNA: TGTGCCAGCAGCCGCGCGGGCTCTGGGGCCAACGTCCTGACTTTC. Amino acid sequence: CASSRAGSGANVLTF.

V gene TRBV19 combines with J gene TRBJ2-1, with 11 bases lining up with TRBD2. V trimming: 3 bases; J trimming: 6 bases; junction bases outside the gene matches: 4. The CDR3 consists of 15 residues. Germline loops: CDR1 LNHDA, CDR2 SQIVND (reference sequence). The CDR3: CASSISGRAGNEQFF. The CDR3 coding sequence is TGTGCCAGTAGTATTAGCGGGAGGGCCGGCAATGAGCAGTTCTTC.

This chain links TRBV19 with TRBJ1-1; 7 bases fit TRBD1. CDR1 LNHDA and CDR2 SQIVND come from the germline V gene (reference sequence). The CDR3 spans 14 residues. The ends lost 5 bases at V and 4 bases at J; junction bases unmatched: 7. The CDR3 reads CASSVTSGGTEAFF. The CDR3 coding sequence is TGTGCCAGTAGTGTCACTTCAGGGGGCACTGAAGCTTTCTTT.

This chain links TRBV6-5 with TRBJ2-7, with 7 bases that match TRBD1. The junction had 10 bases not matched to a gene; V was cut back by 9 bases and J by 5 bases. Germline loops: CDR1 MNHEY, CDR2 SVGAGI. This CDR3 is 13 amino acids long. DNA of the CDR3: TGTGCCAGTGTACGGACAGGTTCCGACGAGCAGTACTTC. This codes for CASVRTGSDEQYF.

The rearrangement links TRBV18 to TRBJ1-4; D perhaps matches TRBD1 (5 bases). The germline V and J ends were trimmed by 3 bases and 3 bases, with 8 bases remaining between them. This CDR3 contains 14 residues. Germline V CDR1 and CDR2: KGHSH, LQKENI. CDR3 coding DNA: TGTGCCAGCTCACCCCAGGGATCTAATGAAAAACTGTTTTTT. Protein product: CASSPQGSNEKLFF.

The CDR3 DNA follows: TGTGCCAGTAGTACGAACAGGGGGCTCGATGAAGCTTTCTTT. This translates into CASSTNRGLDEAFF. The V gene is TRBV19, the J gene TRBJ1-1; TRBD1 aligns across 9 bases. Germline assignment: CDR1 LNHDA and CDR2 SQIVND (reference sequence). This CDR3 spans 14 amino acids. V trimming: 4 bases; J trimming: 7 bases; junction bases outside the gene matches: 7.

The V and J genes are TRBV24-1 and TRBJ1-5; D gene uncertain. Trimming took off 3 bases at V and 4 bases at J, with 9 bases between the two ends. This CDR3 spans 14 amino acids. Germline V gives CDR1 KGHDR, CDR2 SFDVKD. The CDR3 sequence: CATSDLTPNQPQHF. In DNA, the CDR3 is TGTGCCACCAGTGATCTGACACCGAATCAGCCCCAGCATTTT.

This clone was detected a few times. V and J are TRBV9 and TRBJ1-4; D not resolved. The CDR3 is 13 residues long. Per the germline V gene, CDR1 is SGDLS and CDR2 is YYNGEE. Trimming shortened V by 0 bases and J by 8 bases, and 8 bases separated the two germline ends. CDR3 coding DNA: TGTGCCAGCAGCGTAGGGTCAGGAGAAAAACTGTTTTTT. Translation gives CASSVGSGEKLFF.

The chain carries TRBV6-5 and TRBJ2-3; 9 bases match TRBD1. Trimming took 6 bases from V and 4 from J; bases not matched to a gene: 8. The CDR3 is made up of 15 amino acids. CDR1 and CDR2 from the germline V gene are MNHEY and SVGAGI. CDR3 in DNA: TGTGCCAGCAGATCCAACAGGGGGCACCCAGATACGCAGTATTTT. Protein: CASRSNRGHPDTQYF.

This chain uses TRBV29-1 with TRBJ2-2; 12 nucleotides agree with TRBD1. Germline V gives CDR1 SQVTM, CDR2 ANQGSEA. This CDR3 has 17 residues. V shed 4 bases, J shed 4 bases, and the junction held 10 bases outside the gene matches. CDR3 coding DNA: TGCAGCGTTGGTGGGACAGGGGGCGCATCGACCACCGGGGAGCTGTTTTTT. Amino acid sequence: CSVGGTGGASTTGELFF.

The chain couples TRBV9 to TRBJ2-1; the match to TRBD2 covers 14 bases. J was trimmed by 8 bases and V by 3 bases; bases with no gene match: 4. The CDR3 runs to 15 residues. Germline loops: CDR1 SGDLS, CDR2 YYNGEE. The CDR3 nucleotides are TGTGCCAGCAGCGCGACTAGCGGGAGGGAGTATGAGCAGTTCTTC. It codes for CASSATSGREYEQFF.

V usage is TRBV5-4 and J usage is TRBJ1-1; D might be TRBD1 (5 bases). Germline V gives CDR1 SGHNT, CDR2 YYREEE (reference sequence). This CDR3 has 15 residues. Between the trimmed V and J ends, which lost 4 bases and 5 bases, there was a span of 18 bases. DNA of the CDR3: TGTGCCAGCAGCCCCATCTGGGGGGAGGGGACTGAAGCTTTCTTT. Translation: CASSPIWGEGTEAFF.

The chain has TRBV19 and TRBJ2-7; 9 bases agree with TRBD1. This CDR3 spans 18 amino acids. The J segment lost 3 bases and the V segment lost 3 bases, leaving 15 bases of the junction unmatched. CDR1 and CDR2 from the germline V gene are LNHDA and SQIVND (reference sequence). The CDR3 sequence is CASSIQGTGPAFRYEQYF. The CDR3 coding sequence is TGTGCCAGTAGTATTCAGGGGACAGGGCCCGCGTTTCGCTACGAGCAGTACTTC.

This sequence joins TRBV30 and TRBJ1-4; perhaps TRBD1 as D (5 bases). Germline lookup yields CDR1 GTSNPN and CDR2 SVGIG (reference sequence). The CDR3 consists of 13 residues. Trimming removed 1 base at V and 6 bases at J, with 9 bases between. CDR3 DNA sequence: TGTGCCTGGAGTGCAGGGTTTCATGAAAAACTGTTTTTT. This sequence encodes CAWSAGFHEKLFF.

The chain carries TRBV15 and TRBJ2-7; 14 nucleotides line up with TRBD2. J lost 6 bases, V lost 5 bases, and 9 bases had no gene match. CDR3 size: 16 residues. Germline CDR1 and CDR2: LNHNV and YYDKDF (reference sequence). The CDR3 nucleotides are TGTGCCACCAGCGGGGGACTAGCGGGAGTCCGAGGCGAGCAGTACTTC. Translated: CATSGGLAGVRGEQYF.